This TCR beta chain was documented in a study of blood T cell repertoires in COVID-19. About the study: PBMCs, B-cell-depleted T cells, or T cells were the source of the cDNA or gDNA that made up the material.

As originally analysed: How many nucleated cells were present was estimated from reference gene primer amplification. TCRdb keeps only in-frame clones here, not all; method: immunoSEQ multiplex PCR. V and J calls and clone size come straight from that table; D and trimming were deduced from the DNA. The profile shows about 260,000 clones, 86% of them singletons. The study recruited people aged roughly 18 to 100 years across 20 to 30 US areas. Recovery meant two consecutive negative NP/OP PCR tests, professional clearance, or resolved symptoms. This clone has just a few counts. The CDR3 length is 13 residues. Trimming removed 5 bases from V and 0 bases from J, with 8 bases in between. From germline, CDR1 is MNHEY and CDR2 SVGAGI.

Sequences were obtained from PBMCs or T cells enriched from blood (not recorded which). J is TRBJ2-7 and V is TRBV6-5; weak D call: TRBD1 (5 bases). This clonotype was sampled from a woman between 45 and 65 years old who had recovered from COVID-19. In DNA form, the CDR3 reads TGTGCCAGCAGTAAGACAGCCTCCTACGAGCAGTACTTC. Its translation is CASSKTASYEQYF.